This paragraph covers one T cell receptor beta chain sequence. Its antigen is still unknown. The sample comes from a study of T cell repertoires in cytomegalovirus infection. About the study: TCR beta signatures that were public indicated CMV infection and matching HLA type.

Study findings and constraints: Clonotype analysis showed dominance of the ex vivo response by HLA-C-restricted CMV-specific TCR beta clonotypes.

The CDR3 loop spans 16 amino acids. V was clipped by 6 bases and J by 2 bases; unmatched bases: 9. Germline CDR1 and CDR2: MDHEN and SYDVKM. TCRdb itself ran the reads through MiXCR, one entry per CDR3 protein. The table lists around 300,000 distinct CDR3 sequences, 25% of them singletons. The J gene is TRBJ1-5, the V gene TRBV28, with 8 bases aligning to TRBD1. The material was cultured PBMCs, obtained from culture after CMV antigen stimulation. This clonotype was obtained from a human donor in good health (CMV status not recorded). Some clones in this sample may be carry-over from other donors' samples. Here the CDR3 reads CASRPDRGAGNQPQHF. DNA for the CDR3: TGTGCCAGCAGGCCAGACAGGGGAGCGGGCAATCAGCCCCAGCATTTT.